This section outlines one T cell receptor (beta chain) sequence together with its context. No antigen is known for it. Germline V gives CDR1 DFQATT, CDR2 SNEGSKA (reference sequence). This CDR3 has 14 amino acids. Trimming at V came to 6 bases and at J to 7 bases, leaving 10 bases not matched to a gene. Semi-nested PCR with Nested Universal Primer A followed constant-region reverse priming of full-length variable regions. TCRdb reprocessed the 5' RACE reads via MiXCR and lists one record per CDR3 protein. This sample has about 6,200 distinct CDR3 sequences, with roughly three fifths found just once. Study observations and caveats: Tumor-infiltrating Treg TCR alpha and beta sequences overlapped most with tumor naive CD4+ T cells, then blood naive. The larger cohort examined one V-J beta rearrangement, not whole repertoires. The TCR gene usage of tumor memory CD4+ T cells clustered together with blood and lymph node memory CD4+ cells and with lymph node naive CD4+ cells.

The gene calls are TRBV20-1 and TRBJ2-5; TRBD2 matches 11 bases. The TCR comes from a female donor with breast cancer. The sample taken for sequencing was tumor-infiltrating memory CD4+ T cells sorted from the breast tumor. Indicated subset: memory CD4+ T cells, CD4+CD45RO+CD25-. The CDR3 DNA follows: TGCAGTGCGGGACTAGCGGAGCCGCCTAGGACCCAGTACTTC. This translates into CSAGLAEPPRTQYF.